This TCR beta chain stems from a study of cytomegalovirus exposure and HLA in healthy donors. Study findings and constraints: Later analysis found that TCR beta chains associated with HLA were more clonally expanded than other, equally common chains. Rates of TCR association differed by HLA locus in a later analysis, with DRB1 highest and HLA-C lowest. Productive rates of about 87% or about 30% were seen for most TCR beta V segments in an earlier analysis.

Vbeta (60) and Jbeta (13) primers were used in the PCR. Clones were sequenced by immunoSEQ multiplex PCR, and TCRdb holds only the in-frame ones, with some missing. The listing records about 60,000 clones. CDR1 and CDR2 (germline): LNHDA, SQIVND (reference sequence). V gave up 9 bases and J gave up 10 bases; unmatched junction bases: 6. This CDR3 region has 12 residues. Details on this clone: The antigen is not known.

Sequenced material: PBMCs. This TCR was recovered from a boy aged 5-17 years in good health and CMV-seronegative. This sequence joins TRBV19 and TRBJ1-6, with 7 nucleotides matching TRBD1. The CDR3 loop is CASATGVSPLHF. CDR3 nucleotides: TGTGCCAGCGCTACAGGGGTCTCACCCCTCCACTTT.